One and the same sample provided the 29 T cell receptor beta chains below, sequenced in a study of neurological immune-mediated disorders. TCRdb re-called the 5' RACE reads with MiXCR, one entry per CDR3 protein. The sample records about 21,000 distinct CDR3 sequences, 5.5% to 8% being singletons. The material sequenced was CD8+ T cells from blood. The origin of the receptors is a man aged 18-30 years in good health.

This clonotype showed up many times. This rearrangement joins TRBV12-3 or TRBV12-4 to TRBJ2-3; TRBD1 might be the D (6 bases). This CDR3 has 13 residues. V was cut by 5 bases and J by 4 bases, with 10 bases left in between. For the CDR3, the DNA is TGTGCCAGCAGTCTGGACAGCTCAGATACGCAGTATTTT. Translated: CASSLDSSDTQYF.

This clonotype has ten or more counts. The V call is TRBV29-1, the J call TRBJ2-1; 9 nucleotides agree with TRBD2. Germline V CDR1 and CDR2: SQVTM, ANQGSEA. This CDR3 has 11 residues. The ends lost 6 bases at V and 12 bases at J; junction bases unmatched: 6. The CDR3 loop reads CSVTGTSSQFF. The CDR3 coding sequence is TGCAGCGTGACAGGGACTAGCTCGCAGTTCTTC.

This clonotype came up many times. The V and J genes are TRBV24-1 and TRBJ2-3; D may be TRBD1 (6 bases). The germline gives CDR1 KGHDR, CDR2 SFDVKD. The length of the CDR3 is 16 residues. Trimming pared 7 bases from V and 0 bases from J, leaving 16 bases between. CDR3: CATSQTGPSSTDTQYF. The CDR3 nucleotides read TGTGCCACCAGCCAGACAGGACCTTCTAGCACAGATACGCAGTATTTT.

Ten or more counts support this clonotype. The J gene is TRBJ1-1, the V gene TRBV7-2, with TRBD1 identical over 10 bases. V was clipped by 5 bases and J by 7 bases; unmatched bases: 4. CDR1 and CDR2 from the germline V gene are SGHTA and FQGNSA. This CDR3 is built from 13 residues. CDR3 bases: TGTGCCAGCAGCACCTGGACAGGGGGTGAAGCTTTCTTT. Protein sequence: CASSTWTGGEAFF.

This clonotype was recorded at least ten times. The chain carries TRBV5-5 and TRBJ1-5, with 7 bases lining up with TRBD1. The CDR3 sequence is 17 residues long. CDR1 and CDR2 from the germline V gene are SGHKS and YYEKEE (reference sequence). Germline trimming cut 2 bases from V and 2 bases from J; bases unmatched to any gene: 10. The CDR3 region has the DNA TGTGCCAGCAGCTTAAGCGGGGGAGGGGGCGGCAATCAGCCCCAGCATTTT. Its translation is CASSLSGGGGGNQPQHF.

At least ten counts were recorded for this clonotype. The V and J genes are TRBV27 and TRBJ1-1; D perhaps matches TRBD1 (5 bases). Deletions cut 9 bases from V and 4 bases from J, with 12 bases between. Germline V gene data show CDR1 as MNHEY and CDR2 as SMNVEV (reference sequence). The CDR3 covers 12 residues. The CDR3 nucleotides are TGTGCCAGTCAGGGTGGGGGCACTGAAGCTTTCTTT. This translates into CASQGGGTEAFF.

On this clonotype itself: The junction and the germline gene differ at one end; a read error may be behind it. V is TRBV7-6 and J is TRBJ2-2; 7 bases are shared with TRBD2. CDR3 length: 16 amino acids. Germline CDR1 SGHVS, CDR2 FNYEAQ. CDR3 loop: CASSSLSGGLSGEPFF. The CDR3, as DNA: TGTGCCAGCAGCTCCTTATCGGGGGGTCTCTCCGGGGAGCCGTTTTTT. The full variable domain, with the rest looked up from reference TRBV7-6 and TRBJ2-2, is GAGVSQSPRYKVTKRGQDVALRCDPISGHVSLYWYRQALGQGPEFLTYFNYEAQQDKSGLPNDRFSAERPEGSISTLTIQRTEQRDSAMYRCASSSLSGGLSGEPFFGEGSRLTVL.

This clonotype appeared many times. The CDR3 loop reads CSARDGIAGDEQYF. CDR3 coding DNA: TGCAGTGCTAGAGATGGAATAGCGGGGGACGAGCAGTACTTC. This chain links TRBV20-1 with TRBJ2-7; 9 bases map to TRBD2. V gave up 0 bases and J gave up 5 bases; unmatched junction bases: 5. The CDR3 extends over 14 amino acids. Germline V gene sequence: CDR1 DFQATT, CDR2 SNEGSKA (reference sequence).

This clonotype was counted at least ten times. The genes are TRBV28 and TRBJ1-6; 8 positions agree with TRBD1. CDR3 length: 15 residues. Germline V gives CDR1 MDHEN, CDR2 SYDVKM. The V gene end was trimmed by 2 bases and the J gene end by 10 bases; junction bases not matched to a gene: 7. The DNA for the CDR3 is TGTGCCAGCAGTTTAGGCAGGGGGCAAGGATCACCCCTCCACTTT. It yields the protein CASSLGRGQGSPLHF.

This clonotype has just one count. The CDR3 region is CSARDRAGTQPQHF. DNA for the CDR3: TGCAGTGCTAGAGATAGGGCAGGGACTCAGCCCCAGCATTTT. The genes are TRBV20-1 and TRBJ1-5, with TRBD1 as a possible D gene (5 bases). Trimming removed 0 bases at V and 6 bases at J, with 12 bases between. This CDR3 spans 14 amino acids. Per germline, CDR1 DFQATT and CDR2 SNEGSKA (reference sequence).

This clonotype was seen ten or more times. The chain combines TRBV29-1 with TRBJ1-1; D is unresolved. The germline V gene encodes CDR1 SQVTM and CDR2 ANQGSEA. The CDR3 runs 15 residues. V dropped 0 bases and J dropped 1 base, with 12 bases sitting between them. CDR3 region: CSVEDPGHGNTEAFF. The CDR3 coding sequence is TGCAGCGTTGAAGATCCTGGGCACGGGAACACTGAAGCTTTCTTT.

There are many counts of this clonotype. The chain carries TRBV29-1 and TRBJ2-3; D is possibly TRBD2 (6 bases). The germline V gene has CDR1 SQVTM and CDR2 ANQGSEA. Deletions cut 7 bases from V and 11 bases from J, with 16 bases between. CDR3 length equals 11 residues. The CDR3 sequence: CSAKGLEKQYF. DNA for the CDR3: TGCAGCGCTAAGGGACTGGAGAAGCAGTATTTT.

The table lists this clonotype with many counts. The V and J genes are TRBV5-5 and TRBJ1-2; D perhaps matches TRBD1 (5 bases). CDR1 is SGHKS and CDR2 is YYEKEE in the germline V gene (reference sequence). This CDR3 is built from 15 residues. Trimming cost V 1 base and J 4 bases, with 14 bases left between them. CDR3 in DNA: TGTGCCAGCAGCTTGAATTCGGGGCCGCTCTATGGCTACACCTTC. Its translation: CASSLNSGPLYGYTF.

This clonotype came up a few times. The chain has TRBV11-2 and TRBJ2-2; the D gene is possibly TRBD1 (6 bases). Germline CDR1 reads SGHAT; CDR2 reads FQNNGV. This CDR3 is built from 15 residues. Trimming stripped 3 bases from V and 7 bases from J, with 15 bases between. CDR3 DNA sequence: TGTGCCAGCAGCTTCGCGACTCGAGGGGGCGGGGAGCTGTTTTTT. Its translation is CASSFATRGGGELFF.

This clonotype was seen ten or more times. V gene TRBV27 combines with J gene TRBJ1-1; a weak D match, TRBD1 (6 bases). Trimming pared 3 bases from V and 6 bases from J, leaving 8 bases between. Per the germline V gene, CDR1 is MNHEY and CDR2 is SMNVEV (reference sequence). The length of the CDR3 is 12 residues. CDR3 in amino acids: CASSFRGAEAFF. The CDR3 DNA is TGTGCCAGCAGTTTTAGGGGGGCTGAAGCTTTCTTT.

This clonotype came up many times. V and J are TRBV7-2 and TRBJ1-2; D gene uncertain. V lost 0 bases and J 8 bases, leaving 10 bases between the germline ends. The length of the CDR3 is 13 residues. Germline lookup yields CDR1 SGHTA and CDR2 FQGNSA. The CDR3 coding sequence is TGTGCCAGCAGCTTAGCCAGTCTGGCGGGCTACACCTTC. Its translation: CASSLASLAGYTF.

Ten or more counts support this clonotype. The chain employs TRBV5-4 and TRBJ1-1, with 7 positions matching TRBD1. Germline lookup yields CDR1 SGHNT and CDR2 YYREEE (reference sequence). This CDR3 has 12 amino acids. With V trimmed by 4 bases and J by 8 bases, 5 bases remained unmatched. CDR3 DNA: TGTGCCAGCAGCGCAGACAGGGTCGAAGCTTTCTTT. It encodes CASSADRVEAFF.

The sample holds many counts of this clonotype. For the CDR3, the DNA is TGTGCCAGCAGGGACACAAGCGGGGGTGAAGCTTTCTTT. Translation gives CASRDTSGGEAFF. V is TRBV6-5 and J is TRBJ1-1, with D possibly being TRBD1 (5 bases). V shed 6 bases and J shed 7 bases, with 15 bases lying between them. Germline CDR1 MNHEY, CDR2 SVGAGI. This CDR3 is 13 amino acids long.

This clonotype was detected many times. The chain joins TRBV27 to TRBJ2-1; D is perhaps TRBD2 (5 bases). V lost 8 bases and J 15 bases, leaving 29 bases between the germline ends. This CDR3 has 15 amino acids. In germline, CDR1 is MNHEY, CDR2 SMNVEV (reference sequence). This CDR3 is CASENRLGPPEGRFF. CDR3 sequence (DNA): TGTGCCAGCGAGAACAGACTCGGCCCCCCCGAGGGTCGGTTCTTC.

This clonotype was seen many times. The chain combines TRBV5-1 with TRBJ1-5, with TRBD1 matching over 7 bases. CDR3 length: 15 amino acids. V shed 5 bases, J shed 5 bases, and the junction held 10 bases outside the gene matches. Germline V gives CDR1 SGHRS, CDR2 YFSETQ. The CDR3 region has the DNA TGCGCCAGCAGACCCGGGACAGACCTGGATCAGCCCCAGCATTTT. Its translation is CASRPGTDLDQPQHF.

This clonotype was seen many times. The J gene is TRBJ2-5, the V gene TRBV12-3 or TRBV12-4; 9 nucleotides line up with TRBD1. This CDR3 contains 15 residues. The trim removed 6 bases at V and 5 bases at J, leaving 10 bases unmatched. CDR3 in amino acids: CASSPTGTGLETQYF. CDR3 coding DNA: TGTGCCAGCAGCCCGACCGGGACAGGGTTGGAGACCCAGTACTTC.

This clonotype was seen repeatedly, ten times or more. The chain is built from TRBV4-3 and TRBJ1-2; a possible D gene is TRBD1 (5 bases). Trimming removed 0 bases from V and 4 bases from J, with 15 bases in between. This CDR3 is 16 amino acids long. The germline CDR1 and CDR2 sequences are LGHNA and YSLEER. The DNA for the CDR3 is TGCGCCAGCAGCCAAGATAAAACAGGCCTCTTCTATGGCTACACCTTC. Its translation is CASSQDKTGLFYGYTF.

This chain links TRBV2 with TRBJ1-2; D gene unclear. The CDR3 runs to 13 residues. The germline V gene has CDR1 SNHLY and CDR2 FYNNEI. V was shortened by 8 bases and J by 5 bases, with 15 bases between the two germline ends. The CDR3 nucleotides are TGTGCCAGCGCTTACGGAGGACCTTATGGCTACACCTTC. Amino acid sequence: CASAYGGPYGYTF.

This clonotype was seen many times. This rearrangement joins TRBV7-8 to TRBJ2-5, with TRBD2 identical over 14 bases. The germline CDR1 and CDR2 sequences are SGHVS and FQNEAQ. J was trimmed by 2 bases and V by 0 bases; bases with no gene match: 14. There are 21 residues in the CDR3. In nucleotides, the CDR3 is TGTGCCAGCAGCTTAGCGCTGTTTCGGACTAGCGGGGGGTTAGGACAAGAGACCCAGTACTTC. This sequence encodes CASSLALFRTSGGLGQETQYF.

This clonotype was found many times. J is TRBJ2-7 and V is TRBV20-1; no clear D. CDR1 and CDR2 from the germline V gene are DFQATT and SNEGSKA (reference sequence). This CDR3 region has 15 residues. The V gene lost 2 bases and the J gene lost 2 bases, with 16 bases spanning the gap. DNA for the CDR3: TGCAGTGCTAGACCTATGTCTCAACTCCCCTACGAGCAGTACTTC. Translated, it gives CSARPMSQLPYEQYF.

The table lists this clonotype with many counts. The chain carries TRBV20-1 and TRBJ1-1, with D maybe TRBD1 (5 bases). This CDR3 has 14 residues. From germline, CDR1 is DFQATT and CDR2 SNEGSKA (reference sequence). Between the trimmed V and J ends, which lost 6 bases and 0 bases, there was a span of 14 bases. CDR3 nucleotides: TGCAGTGCCGCGGGGGGACCGTTGAACACTGAAGCTTTCTTT. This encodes CSAAGGPLNTEAFF.

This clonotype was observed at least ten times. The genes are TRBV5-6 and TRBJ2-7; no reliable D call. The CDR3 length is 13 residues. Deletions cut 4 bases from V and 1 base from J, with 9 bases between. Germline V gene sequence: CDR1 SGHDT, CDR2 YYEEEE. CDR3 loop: CASSPWVSYEQYF. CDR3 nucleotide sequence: TGTGCCAGCAGCCCATGGGTATCCTACGAGCAGTACTTC.

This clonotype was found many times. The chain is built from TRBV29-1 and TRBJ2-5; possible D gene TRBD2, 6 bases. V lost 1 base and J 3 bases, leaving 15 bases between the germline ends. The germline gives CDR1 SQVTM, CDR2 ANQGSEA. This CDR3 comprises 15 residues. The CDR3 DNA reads TGCAGCGTTGAAGGGACGGGGGATTTAGAAGAGACCCAGTACTTC. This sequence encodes CSVEGTGDLEETQYF.

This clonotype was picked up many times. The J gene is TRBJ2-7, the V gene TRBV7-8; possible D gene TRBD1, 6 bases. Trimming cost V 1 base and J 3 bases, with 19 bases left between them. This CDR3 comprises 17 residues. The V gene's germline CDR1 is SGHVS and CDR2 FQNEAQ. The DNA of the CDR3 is TGTGCCAGCAGCTTAGTAGGGACACCTATTTTCGTCTACGAGCAGTACTTC. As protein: CASSLVGTPIFVYEQYF.